This record concerns one T cell receptor beta chain sequence. Its specificity is unknown. The data originate from a study of CD8 T cells in ankylosing spondylitis. V was cut by 0 bases and J by 4 bases, with 15 bases left in between. The CDR3 consists of 15 residues. Germline CDR1 reads DFQATT; CDR2 reads SNEGSKA (reference sequence). Overall study results and limits: Reportedly, matched ankylosing spondylitis synovial fluid was significantly enriched for disease-linked clones. Some of the motif variants had earlier been found in reactive arthritis patients' fluid and blood. CD8+ by phenotype, disease-linked clones were relatively rare in peripheral blood.

Each TCR beta library was made by quantitative 5'-RACE that incorporated molecular barcodes. In TCRdb, the 5' RACE reads were re-called with MiXCR into one record per CDR3 protein. The repertoire consists of roughly 180,000 distinct CDR3 sequences, with roughly 13% occurring once and the leading ten covering approximately 16%. This TCR came from a male donor with ankylosing spondylitis or in good health (not recorded which). The sequenced material came from blood, either unsorted or a sorted T cell fraction (not recorded which). The V gene is TRBV20-1, the J gene TRBJ1-1, with a weak D call TRBD1 (5 bases). Here the CDR3 DNA reads TGCAGTGCTAGAGACGGAGGGCTGGGGGGCACTGAAGCTTTCTTT. Translation gives CSARDGGLGGTEAFF.